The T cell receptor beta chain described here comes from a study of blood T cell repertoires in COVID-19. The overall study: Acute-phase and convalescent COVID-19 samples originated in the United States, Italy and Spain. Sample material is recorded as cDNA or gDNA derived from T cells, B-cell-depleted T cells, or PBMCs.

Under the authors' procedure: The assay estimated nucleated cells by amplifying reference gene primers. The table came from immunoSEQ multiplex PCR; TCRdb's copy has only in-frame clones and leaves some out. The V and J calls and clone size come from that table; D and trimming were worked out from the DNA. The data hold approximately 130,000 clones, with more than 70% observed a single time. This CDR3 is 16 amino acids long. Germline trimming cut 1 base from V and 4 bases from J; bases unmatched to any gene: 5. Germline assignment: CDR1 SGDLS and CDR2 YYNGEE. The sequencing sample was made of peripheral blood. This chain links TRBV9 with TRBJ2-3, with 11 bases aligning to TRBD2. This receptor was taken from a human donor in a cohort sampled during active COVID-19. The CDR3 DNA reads TGTGCCAGCAGCGTAACTAGCGGGAGTCTCCCAGATACGCAGTATTTT. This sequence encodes CASSVTSGSLPDTQYF.